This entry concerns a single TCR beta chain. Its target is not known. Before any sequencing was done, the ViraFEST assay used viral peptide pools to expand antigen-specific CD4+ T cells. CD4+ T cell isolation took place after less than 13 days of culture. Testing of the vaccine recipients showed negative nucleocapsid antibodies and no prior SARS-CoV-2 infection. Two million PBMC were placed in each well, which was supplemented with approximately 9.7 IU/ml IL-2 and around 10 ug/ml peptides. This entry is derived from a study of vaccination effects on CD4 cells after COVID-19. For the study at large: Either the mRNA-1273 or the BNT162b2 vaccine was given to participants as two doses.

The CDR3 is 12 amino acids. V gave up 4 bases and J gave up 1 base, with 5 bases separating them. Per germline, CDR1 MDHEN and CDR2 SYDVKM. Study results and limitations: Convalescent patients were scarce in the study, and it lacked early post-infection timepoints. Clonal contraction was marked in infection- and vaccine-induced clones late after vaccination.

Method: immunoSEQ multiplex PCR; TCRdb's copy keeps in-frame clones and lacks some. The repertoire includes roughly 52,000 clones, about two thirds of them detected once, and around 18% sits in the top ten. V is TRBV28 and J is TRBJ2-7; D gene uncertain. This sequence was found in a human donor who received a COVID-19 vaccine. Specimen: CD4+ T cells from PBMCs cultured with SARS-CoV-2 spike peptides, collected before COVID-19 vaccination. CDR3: CASSWVSYEQYF. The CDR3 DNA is TGTGCCAGCAGTTGGGTGTCCTACGAGCAGTACTTC.